A single sample is the source of the 15 T cell receptor beta chains below, sequenced in a study of beta chain features in type 1 diabetes. As every portion of the isolated RNA was reverse transcribed, the sequencing read expressed TCRB transcripts. Only in-frame clones appear in the TCRdb table, and some are missing; sequencing was by immunoSEQ multiplex PCR. The sample lists 120,000 to 150,000 clones; 10% were seen once. The sample taken for sequencing was naive CD4+ T cells from blood. The receptor source for this set is a man between 18 and 35 years old in good health.

This clone was counted a few times. The chain recombines TRBV5-1 with TRBJ1-3; D may be TRBD1 (5 bases). The CDR3 is made up of 17 amino acids. Between the trimmed V and J ends, which lost 0 bases and 4 bases, there was a span of 17 bases. The germline gives CDR1 SGHRS, CDR2 YFSETQ. CDR3: CASSLDPPGGSGNTIYF. The CDR3 nucleotides read TGCGCCAGCAGCTTGGACCCACCGGGGGGTTCAGGAAACACCATATATTTT.

In its sample, this clone was seen a few times. The rearrangement joins TRBV5-1 to TRBJ2-3; D remains ambiguous. Between the trimmed V and J ends, which lost 4 bases and 2 bases, there was a span of 2 bases. From germline, CDR1 is SGHRS and CDR2 YFSETQ. The CDR3 spans 11 residues. In DNA, the CDR3 is TGCGCCAGCAGCCTCACAGATACGCAGTATTTT. It encodes CASSLTDTQYF.

This clone turned up a few times. The CDR3 DNA follows: TGTGCCAGCAGCCCCCGGACTGGACTGACTGAGCAGTTCTTC. Its translation: CASSPRTGLTEQFF. The chain is built from TRBV7-2 and TRBJ2-1; tentative D call: TRBD2 (5 bases). This CDR3 contains 14 residues. V was trimmed by 5 bases and J by 9 bases, leaving 17 bases between them. Germline values: CDR1 SGHTA, CDR2 FQGNSA.

The CDR3 protein is CASSLGDNPTYEQYF. CDR3 bases: TGTGCCAGCAGCCTAGGAGACAACCCGACCTACGAGCAGTACTTC. The J gene is TRBJ2-7, the V gene TRBV7-2; D is ambiguous. This CDR3 is built from 15 residues. V was trimmed by 5 bases and J by 2 bases, leaving 16 bases between them. Per germline, CDR1 SGHTA and CDR2 FQGNSA.

There are a few counts of this clone. The rearrangement uses TRBV4-2 and TRBJ2-1, with 9 bases aligning to TRBD2. The CDR3 totals 16 residues. CDR1 is LGHNA, CDR2 YNFKEQ, per germline. J lost 8 bases, V lost 4 bases, and 12 bases had no gene match. Here the CDR3 reads CASSLSGTSPSDEQFF. In nucleotides, the CDR3 is TGTGCCAGCAGCCTTTCCGGGACTAGCCCTTCGGATGAGCAGTTCTTC.

There are a few counts of this clone. The CDR3: CASSSYTGELFF. The CDR3 DNA sequence: TGTGCCAGCAGCTCCTACACCGGGGAGCTGTTTTTT. The rearrangement links TRBV7-8 to TRBJ2-2; D remains unclear. Germline lookup yields CDR1 SGHVS and CDR2 FQNEAQ. CDR3 length: 12 amino acids. Trimming left V 4 bases short and J 3 bases short, with 3 bases between. Supplemented by reference TRBV7-8 and TRBJ2-2, the full variable domain reads GAGVSQSPRYKVAKRGQDVALRCDPISGHVSLFWYQQALGQGPEFLTYFQNEAQLDKSGLPSDRFFAERPEGSVSTLKIQRTQQEDSAVYLCASSSYTGELFFGEGSRLTVL.

This clone was counted a few times. The chain joins TRBV6-1 to TRBJ2-2; D possibly corresponds to TRBD2 (5 bases). Trimming took off 9 bases at V and 2 bases at J, with 13 bases between the two ends. In germline, CDR1 is MNHNS, CDR2 SASEGT. The CDR3 consists of 14 residues. CDR3 sequence: CASPNGVNTGELFF. DNA for the CDR3: TGTGCCAGTCCCAACGGGGTCAACACCGGGGAGCTGTTTTTT.

The CDR3 DNA reads TGTGCCAGTAGTATTCGGGGAGTTAGCAATCAGCCCCAGCATTTT. It is translated as CASSIRGVSNQPQHF. The rearrangement joins TRBV19 to TRBJ1-5; D not resolved. Deletions cut 3 bases from V and 0 bases from J, with 9 bases between. Germline V CDR1 and CDR2: LNHDA, SQIVND (reference sequence). The CDR3 spans 15 residues. Complete variable domain (other parts from reference TRBV19 and TRBJ1-5): DGGITQSPKYLFRKEGQNVTLSCEQNLNHDAMYWYRQDPGQGLRLIYYSQIVNDFQKGDIAEGYSVSREKKESFPLTVTSAQKNPTAFYLCASSIRGVSNQPQHFGDGTRLSIL.

V gene TRBV9 combines with J gene TRBJ2-3, with 7 bases that match TRBD1. Germline CDR1 and CDR2: SGDLS and YYNGEE. The CDR3 is 14 residues long. V shed 0 bases, J shed 5 bases, and the junction held 3 bases outside the gene matches. In DNA, the CDR3 is TGTGCCAGCAGCGTAGCGACAGGGAGAGATACGCAGTATTTT. Residues: CASSVATGRDTQYF. Full variable domain (remainder filled in from reference TRBV9 and TRBJ2-3): DSGVTQTPKHLITATGQRVTLRCSPRSGDLSVYWYQQSLDQGLQFLIQYYNGEERAKGNILERFSAQQFPDLHSELNLSSLELGDSALYFCASSVATGRDTQYFGPGTRLTVL.

This clone was found many times. This sequence joins TRBV23-1 and TRBJ1-5; 8 positions match TRBD1. TRBV23-1 carries the ORF label, with uncertain function. J lost 7 bases, V lost 5 bases, and 7 bases had no gene match. This CDR3 is built from 14 residues. CDR3 DNA: TGCGCCAGCAGTTTTGGACAGGGATGGCAGCCCCAGCATTTT. Protein product: CASSFGQGWQPQHF.

V and J are TRBV6-5 and TRBJ2-1; 10 bases are a match to TRBD1. The V gene end was trimmed by 2 bases and the J gene end by 2 bases; junction bases not matched to a gene: 3. The CDR3 runs to 16 residues. Germline lookup yields CDR1 MNHEY and CDR2 SVGAGI. CDR3: CASSYATGGPYNEQFF. CDR3 coding DNA: TGTGCCAGCAGTTACGCGACAGGGGGCCCCTACAATGAGCAGTTCTTC.

This clone appeared a few times. This rearrangement joins TRBV18 to TRBJ1-2; 11 bases line up with TRBD1. Per germline, CDR1 KGHSH and CDR2 LQKENI. Trimming at V came to 5 bases and at J to 2 bases, leaving 4 bases not matched to a gene. The CDR3 totals 15 residues. The CDR3 nucleotides are TGTGCCAGCTCAGGGGGACAGGGGGACAACTATGGCTACACCTTC. It codes for CASSGGQGDNYGYTF.

This clone was seen many times. V gene TRBV9 combines with J gene TRBJ1-5; possible D gene TRBD1, 6 bases. There are 14 residues in the CDR3. CDR1 and CDR2 (germline): SGDLS, YYNGEE. V lost 2 bases to trimming and J lost 1 base, with 7 bases between them. The CDR3 region is CASSVGTSNQPQHF. CDR3 bases: TGTGCCAGCAGCGTCGGGACAAGCAATCAGCCCCAGCATTTT. The full variable domain, its missing parts supplied by reference TRBV9 and TRBJ1-5, is DSGVTQTPKHLITATGQRVTLRCSPRSGDLSVYWYQQSLDQGLQFLIQYYNGEERAKGNILERFSAQQFPDLHSELNLSSLELGDSALYFCASSVGTSNQPQHFGDGTRLSIL.

This CDR3 reads CASSWGGDYGYTF. The CDR3 coding sequence is TGCGCCAGCAGCTGGGGGGGGGACTATGGCTACACCTTC. The V call is TRBV5-1, the J call TRBJ1-2; possibly TRBD1 for D (5 bases). The CDR3 loop spans 13 amino acids. V lost 3 bases to trimming and J lost 3 bases, with 9 bases between them. The V gene's germline CDR1 is SGHRS and CDR2 YFSETQ. The variable domain in full, completed from reference TRBV5-1 and TRBJ1-2, reads KAGVTQTPRYLIKTRGQQVTLSCSPISGHRSVSWYQQTPGQGLQFLFEYFSETQRNKGNFPGRFSGRQFSNSRSEMNVSTLELGDSALYLCASSWGGDYGYTFGSGTRLTVV.

The CDR3 DNA reads as TGTGCCAGCAGCTTACTGGGCAGGGCTAACTACAATGAGCAGTTCTTC. It codes for CASSLLGRANYNEQFF. The gene calls are TRBV7-3 and TRBJ2-1; the D gene is possibly TRBD1 (5 bases). The CDR3 covers 16 residues. Trimming removed 2 bases from V and 3 bases from J, with 14 bases in between. In germline, CDR1 is SGHTA, CDR2 FQGTGA.